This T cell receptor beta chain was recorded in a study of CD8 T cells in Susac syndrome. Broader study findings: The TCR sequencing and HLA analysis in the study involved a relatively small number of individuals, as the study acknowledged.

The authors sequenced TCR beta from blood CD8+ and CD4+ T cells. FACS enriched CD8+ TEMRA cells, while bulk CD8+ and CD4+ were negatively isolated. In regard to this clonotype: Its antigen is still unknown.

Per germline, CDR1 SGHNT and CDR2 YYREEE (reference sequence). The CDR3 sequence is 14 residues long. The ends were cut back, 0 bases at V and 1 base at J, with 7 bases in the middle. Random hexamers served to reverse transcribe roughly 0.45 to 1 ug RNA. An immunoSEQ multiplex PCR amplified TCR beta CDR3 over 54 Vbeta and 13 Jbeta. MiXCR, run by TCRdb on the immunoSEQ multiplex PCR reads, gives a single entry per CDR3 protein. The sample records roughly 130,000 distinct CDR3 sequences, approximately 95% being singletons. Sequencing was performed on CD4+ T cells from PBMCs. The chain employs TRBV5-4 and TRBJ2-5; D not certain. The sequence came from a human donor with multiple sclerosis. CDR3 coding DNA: TGTGCCAGCAGCTTGGTCTCAACCCAAGAGACCCAGTACTTC. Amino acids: CASSLVSTQETQYF.